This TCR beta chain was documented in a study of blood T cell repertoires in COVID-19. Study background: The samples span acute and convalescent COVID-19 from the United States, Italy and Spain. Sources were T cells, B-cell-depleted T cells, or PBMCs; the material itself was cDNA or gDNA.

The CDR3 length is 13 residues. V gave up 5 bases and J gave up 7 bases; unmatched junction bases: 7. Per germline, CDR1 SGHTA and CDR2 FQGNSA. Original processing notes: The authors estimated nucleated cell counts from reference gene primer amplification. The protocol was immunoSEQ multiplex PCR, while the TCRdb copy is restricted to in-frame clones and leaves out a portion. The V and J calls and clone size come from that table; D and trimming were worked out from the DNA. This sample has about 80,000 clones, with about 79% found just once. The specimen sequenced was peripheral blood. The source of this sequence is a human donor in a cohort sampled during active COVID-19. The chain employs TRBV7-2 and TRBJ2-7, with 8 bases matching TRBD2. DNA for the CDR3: TGTGCCAGCAGCCCCGGGGGGGGGTGGGAGCAGTACGTC. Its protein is CASSPGGGWEQYV.